Detailed here is one TCR beta chain. This record comes from a study of shared clonotypes between healthy human individuals. The germline V gene has CDR1 SGHAT and CDR2 FQNNGV. The CDR3 has 14 residues. The V segment lost 4 bases and the J segment 9 bases; nucleotides outside the gene matches: 8. Profiled with immunoSEQ multiplex PCR; TCRdb holds only in-frame clones, not every one. This table holds under 750,000 clones, roughly 72% found once. Material for sequencing was memory CD4+ T cells sorted from blood. Subset meaning: CD45RA-negative fraction. The origin of this receptor is a young woman in good health. The chain is built from TRBV11-2 and TRBJ2-1, with 8 positions matching TRBD1. CDR3 region: CASSSPKGQAEQFF. The CDR3 bases are TGTGCCAGCAGCTCGCCGAAGGGACAGGCTGAGCAGTTCTTC. The full variable domain, with the rest looked up from reference TRBV11-2 and TRBJ2-1, is EAGVAQSPRYKIIEKRQSVAFWCNPISGHATLYWYQQILGQGPKLLIQFQNNGVVDDSQLPKDRFSAERLKGVDSTLKIQPAKLEDSAVYLCASSSPKGQAEQFFGPGTRLTVL.